This T cell receptor (beta chain) was retrieved from a study of blood T cell repertoires in COVID-19. Germline assignment: CDR1 LNHNV and CDR2 YYDKDF (reference sequence). The trim removed 1 base at V and 3 bases at J, leaving 6 bases unmatched. The CDR3 runs to 15 residues. TCRdb keeps only in-frame clones here, not all; method: immunoSEQ multiplex PCR. This table has about 110,000 clones, nearly 90% appearing once. J is TRBJ2-7 and V is TRBV15; 7 bases align to TRBD1. The specimen sequenced was peripheral blood. This TCR came from a woman aged 70-85 years who had recovered from COVID-19. In DNA form, the CDR3 reads TGTGCCACCAGCAGAGGAGGGGGCAGGGGCTACGAGCAGTACTTC. It translates to CATSRGGGRGYEQYF.